What follows describes a single TCR beta chain. Its target is not known. MiXCR was run by TCRdb on the reads, yielding one entry per CDR3 protein. Of approximately 280,000 distinct CDR3 sequences in the sample, 20% to 25% are singletons; the top ten hold under 25%. This sample was taken from a study of T cell repertoires in cytomegalovirus infection. The sample was cultured PBMCs, taken from culture after CMV antigen stimulation. This receptor was taken from a human donor in good health (CMV status not recorded). Some clones in this sample may be carry-over from other donors' samples.

The CDR3 here is CASSGVGDWANVLTF. For the CDR3, the DNA is TGTGCCAGCAGCGGGGTGGGAGACTGGGCCAACGTCCTGACTTTC. The chain carries TRBV5-6 and TRBJ2-6, with D tentatively TRBD2 (5 bases). The CDR3 loop spans 15 amino acids. Germline lookup yields CDR1 SGHDT and CDR2 YYEEEE. V shed 4 bases and J shed 5 bases, with 13 bases lying between them. Using reference TRBV5-6 and TRBJ2-6 for the parts outside the CDR3, the full variable domain is DAGVTQSPTHLIKTRGQQVTLRCSPKSGHDTVSWYQQALGQGPQFIFQYYEEEERQRGNFPDRFSGHQFPNYSSELNVNALLLGDSALYLCASSGVGDWANVLTFGAGSRLTVL.